This entry describes one T cell receptor (beta chain). The V and J ends lost 4 bases and 7 bases respectively, with 6 bases between them. CDR1 is SEHNR, CDR2 FQNEAQ, per germline (reference sequence). The CDR3 consists of 11 residues. Each CDR3 protein is one row after TCRdb ran MiXCR on the RT-PCR reads. The sample has about 680,000 distinct CDR3 sequences; approximately 15% are singletons. The chain combines TRBV7-9 with TRBJ2-3; D is uncertain. The source material was memory CD4+ T cells from blood. The receptor's source is a female donor in good health, serving as a healthy control. CDR3 coding DNA: TGTGCCAGCAGCTCGCCGAATACGCAGTATTTT. This translates into CASSSPNTQYF.